This T cell receptor beta chain was sequenced for a study of CD4 T cell repertoires in COVID-19 (dated by TCRdb to the early 2020s). Regarding the study in general: For cross-reactivity analysis, CFSE-low cells were expanded with IL-2 for about 10 days and were then relabeled and restimulated with spike proteins from other coronaviruses. In a few recovered individuals, the researchers analyzed the TCR Vbeta repertoire of SARS-CoV-2-reactive T cells at the subset level. The study characterized naturally processed CD4+ T cell responses to SARS-CoV-2 spike and nucleoprotein in COVID-19-recovered individuals, using TCR Vbeta sequencing to assess clonal composition. Findings and caveats that apply to the study as a whole: Between about 7 and 25% of SARS-CoV-2 clonotypes were also detected in secondary cultures stimulated with SARS-CoV and/or HKU1 spike, a finding consistent with cross-reactivity. Several of the most expanded SARS-CoV-2-reactive clonotypes were present in two or all three memory subsets, which suggests intraclonal diversification.

In regard to this clone: Its antigen is currently not known. No per-base quality is available; no much larger clone lies one base away.

The time point label, as the study defines it: sample from a COVID-19-recovered individual after infection. Patients who had recovered from mild-to-severe COVID-19 served as donors. Uncultured memory T cell samples were subjected to sequencing directly after ex vivo isolation. From peripheral blood mononuclear cells, the researchers isolated CD4+ total memory, central memory, effector memory and circulating T follicular helper cells. The protocol used for the library was the immunoSEQ multiplex PCR assay. As for the original processing: The Chao-Jaccard similarity index and counts of shared clonotypes were used to quantify repertoire overlap between subsets. Not all clones reach the TCRdb copy of this immuneACCESS table, which keeps in-frame sequences only. Checked studies attribute under half of the gap to unresolved V genes and leave the rest unexplained. The D gene and trimming were derived from the DNA, and the V and J assignments and clone size from that table. The sample records 65,000 to 95,000 clones, roughly four fifths of which are singletons. The top ten clones comprise around 0.59% of the sample.

The TCR comes from a human donor who had COVID-19. The sequencing used CD4+ T cells from peripheral blood, collected after recovery from COVID-19.

Read as DNA, the sequence is TGCGCCAGCAGCTTGAAACTTGGGACAGGGAACTCTGGGGCCAACGTCCTGACTTTC. Translated, this gives CASSLKLGTGNSGANVLTF. The chain is encoded by TRBV5-1 joined to TRBJ2-6, with TRBD1 identical over 9 junction bases. The CDR1 and CDR2 encoded by the germline V gene are SGHRS and YFSETQ. V is cut back by 1 base and J by 0 bases, with 8 bases in the junction unmatched. The CDR3 runs 19 amino acids, cysteine and phenylalanine included. Kept here is only the CDR3 DNA, which spans 57 bases and is read in frame from base 1. The entire variable domain, with the stretches around the CDR3 drawn from the reference TRBV5-1 and TRBJ2-6 proteins, is KAGVTQTPRYLIKTRGQQVTLSCSPISGHRSVSWYQQTPGQGLQFLFEYFSETQRNKGNFPGRFSGRQFSNSRSEMNVSTLELGDSALYLCASSLKLGTGNSGANVLTFGAGSRLTVL.